These 28 T cell receptor beta chains came from one sample sequenced in a study of T-cell memory formation after mild COVID-19. TCRdb analysed the 5' RACE reads with MiXCR anew, one entry per CDR3 protein. The sample holds roughly 510,000 distinct CDR3 sequences, 15% to 20% seen once. Sequencing input: PBMCs or a T cell subset sorted from them (not recorded which). The source is an adult woman who had mild COVID-19 (a few samples of this study predate the infection). Cell type and time point are not known.

This clonotype occurred a few times. Germline and junction disagree at one end, which may indicate a read error. This chain connects TRBV12-3 or TRBV12-4 to TRBJ2-7, with 10 bases aligning to TRBD2. The CDR3 consists of 14 residues. The CDR3 loop is CASSVAGGNYEQYF. The DNA of the CDR3 is TGTGCCAGCAGTGTAGCGGGGGGTAACTACGAGCAGTACTTC.

The chain employs TRBV5-1 and TRBJ2-5; D might be TRBD1 (6 bases). Germline values: CDR1 SGHRS, CDR2 YFSETQ. The V and J ends lost 0 bases and 2 bases respectively, with 11 bases between them. The CDR3 has 15 amino acids. CDR3 amino acids: CASSLAGTQQETQYF. The DNA for the CDR3 is TGCGCCAGCAGCTTGGCCGGGACACAGCAAGAGACCCAGTACTTC.

The chain uses TRBV12-3 or TRBV12-4 and TRBJ2-5; 9 bases are shared with TRBD1. Germline trimming cut 6 bases from V and 3 bases from J; bases unmatched to any gene: 8. This CDR3 has 15 residues. The CDR3 region is CASSSPRDREETQYF. DNA for the CDR3: TGTGCCAGCAGCTCTCCCCGGGACAGGGAAGAGACCCAGTACTTC.

This clonotype was detected only a few times. The chain has TRBV6-5 and TRBJ2-5; 11 bases agree with TRBD1. The CDR3 has 15 residues. With V trimmed by 6 bases and J by 5 bases, 8 bases remained unmatched. Germline CDR1 MNHEY, CDR2 SVGAGI. The CDR3 DNA reads as TGTGCCAGCAGCCCCACGGGACAGGGGGTGGAGACCCAGTACTTC. Translating gives CASSPTGQGVETQYF.

This clonotype came up a few times. This sequence joins TRBV18 and TRBJ2-3; 9 nucleotides align to TRBD2. Losses at the gene ends were 2 bases for V and 4 bases for J; bases not matched to a gene: 4. Germline assignment: CDR1 KGHSH and CDR2 LQKENI. The CDR3 loop spans 15 amino acids. This CDR3 is CASSPSVAGADTQYF. Written as DNA, the CDR3 is TGTGCCAGCTCACCATCCGTAGCGGGAGCAGATACGCAGTATTTT.

This clonotype was picked up a small number of times. The rearrangement links TRBV6-5 to TRBJ1-1, with D unresolved. This CDR3 region has 12 residues. Germline loops: CDR1 MNHEY, CDR2 SVGAGI. Trimming removed 0 bases from V and 6 bases from J, with 5 bases in between. The CDR3 DNA is TGTGCCAGCAGTTACTCCCAATCTGAAGCTTTCTTT. This translates into CASSYSQSEAFF.

This clonotype showed up many times. Mismatch with germline at one junction end may stem from a read error. The genes are TRBV5-1 and TRBJ2-2; no clear D. CDR1 is SGHRS and CDR2 is YFSETQ in the germline V gene. The CDR3 spans 14 residues. The CDR3 loop is CASSLGSNTGELFF. CDR3 DNA: TGTGCCAGCAGCTTAGGCAGTAACACCGGGGAGCTGTTTTTT. Drawing the rest from reference TRBV5-1 and TRBJ2-2, the complete variable domain is KAGVTQTPRYLIKTRGQQVTLSCSPISGHRSVSWYQQTPGQGLQFLFEYFSETQRNKGNFPGRFSGRQFSNSRSEMNVSTLELGDSALYLCASSLGSNTGELFFGEGSRLTVL.

This clonotype appeared a few times. The chain has TRBV20-1 and TRBJ2-5, with 9 positions matching TRBD1. The CDR3 sequence is 15 residues long. CDR1 and CDR2 from the germline V gene are DFQATT and SNEGSKA (reference sequence). V shed 6 bases and J 4 bases; nucleotides not matched to a gene: 12. The CDR3 sequence: CSARRPQGAGETQYF. CDR3 bases: TGCAGTGCGCGAAGGCCACAGGGGGCAGGAGAGACCCAGTACTTC.

The chain is built from TRBV29-1 and TRBJ1-1; 11 nucleotides match TRBD1. Germline CDR1 SQVTM, CDR2 ANQGSEA. The CDR3 consists of 13 residues. V was clipped by 7 bases and J by 5 bases; unmatched bases: 6. As DNA, the CDR3 is TGCAGCGCCCGGGACAGGGGGGGGACTGAAGCTTTCTTT. Protein product: CSARDRGGTEAFF.

The V call is TRBV10-3, the J call TRBJ2-2, with TRBD2 matching 8 bases. J lost 7 bases, V lost 5 bases, and 3 bases had no gene match. The CDR3 loop spans 13 amino acids. Germline values: CDR1 ENHRY, CDR2 SYGVKD. Written as DNA, the CDR3 is TGTGCCATCAGTCAGCGGGAGTTCGGGGAGCTGTTTTTT. Protein product: CAISQREFGELFF.

This clonotype has a handful of counts. The chain carries TRBV9 and TRBJ2-3; 7 nucleotides line up with TRBD1. This CDR3 contains 14 residues. V dropped 2 bases and J dropped 4; count of bases not matched to a gene: 4. Germline CDR1 and CDR2: SGDLS and YYNGEE. DNA for the CDR3: TGTGCCAGCAGCGTCACAGGGGCCCCAGATACGCAGTATTTT. Protein sequence: CASSVTGAPDTQYF.

This sequence joins TRBV14 and TRBJ2-1, with a possible D match to TRBD1 (5 bases). V gave up 4 bases and J gave up 0 bases, with 10 bases separating them. Germline V lookup: CDR1 SGHDN, CDR2 FVKESK. The CDR3 has 15 amino acids. The CDR3 here is CASSPLDTSYNEQFF. CDR3 DNA: TGTGCCAGCAGCCCCTTGGACACCTCCTACAATGAGCAGTTCTTC.

V is TRBV7-2 and J is TRBJ2-3; D ambiguous. CDR1 is SGHTA and CDR2 is FQGNSA in the germline V gene. CDR3 size: 13 residues. Trimming took 0 bases from V and 7 from J, leaving 8 bases between them. The CDR3, as DNA: TGTGCCAGCAGCTTAGCAGGACCTAATACGCAGTATTTT. Translated: CASSLAGPNTQYF.

V and J are TRBV12-3 or TRBV12-4 and TRBJ2-7; TRBD1 is a possible D gene (5 bases). Trimming stripped 5 bases from V and 13 bases from J, with 18 bases between. This CDR3 has 12 amino acids. CDR3 sequence (DNA): TGTGCCAGCAGTCCCACCCCTGGACACCAATACTTC. This encodes CASSPTPGHQYF.

This clonotype has just a few counts. V is TRBV27 and J is TRBJ2-1; 7 bases are a match to TRBD2. Germline trimming cut 5 bases from V and 8 bases from J; bases unmatched to any gene: 15. The CDR3 runs 16 residues. Germline values: CDR1 MNHEY, CDR2 SMNVEV (reference sequence). As DNA, the CDR3 is TGTGCCAGCAGTCCTAAGCTAGCGGTCGGGGGGTATGAGCAGTTCTTC. Translated, it gives CASSPKLAVGGYEQFF.

A few counts support this clonotype. The chain uses TRBV5-6 and TRBJ2-1; D call uncertain. The CDR3 covers 13 residues. The V and J ends lost 0 bases and 12 bases respectively, with 13 bases between them. Germline V lookup: CDR1 SGHDT, CDR2 YYEEEE. The CDR3 nucleotides are TGTGCCAGCAGCTTGGCAGAGGCAAAGGGGCAGTTCTTC. It yields the protein CASSLAEAKGQFF.

J is TRBJ1-1 and V is TRBV14, with unresolved D. This CDR3 has 15 residues. Germline loops: CDR1 SGHDN, CDR2 FVKESK. Trimming took off 1 base at V and 3 bases at J, with 12 bases between the two ends. The CDR3 spells CASSQVHQVYTEAFF. The CDR3 nucleotides read TGTGCCAGCAGCCAAGTCCACCAGGTTTACACTGAAGCTTTCTTT.

A few counts support this clonotype. V gene TRBV5-1 combines with J gene TRBJ2-1; D may be TRBD1 (6 bases). The CDR3 length is 14 residues. The ends were cut back, 4 bases at V and 3 bases at J, with 11 bases in the middle. CDR1 and CDR2 (germline): SGHRS, YFSETQ. The CDR3 here is CASSPRDNYNEQFF. As DNA, the CDR3 is TGCGCCAGCAGCCCAAGGGACAACTACAATGAGCAGTTCTTC.

This clonotype was observed a handful of times. The rearrangement links TRBV5-1 to TRBJ2-2, with TRBD1 matching 8 bases. V shed 1 base and J 7 bases; nucleotides not matched to a gene: 6. There are 15 residues in the CDR3. Germline CDR1 reads SGHRS; CDR2 reads YFSETQ. CDR3 sequence: CASSLNQGAYGELFF. Written as DNA, the CDR3 is TGCGCCAGCAGCTTGAATCAGGGGGCGTACGGGGAGCTGTTTTTT.

This clonotype was observed many times. This chain joins TRBV5-1 and TRBJ2-2, with D unresolved. The CDR3 is 16 amino acids. Germline CDR1 reads SGHRS; CDR2 reads YFSETQ. The V and J ends lost 4 bases and 1 base respectively, with 14 bases between them. The CDR3 DNA is TGCGCCAGCAGCCCTGCCGTGTATTTGAACACCGGGGAGCTGTTTTTT. Amino acid sequence: CASSPAVYLNTGELFF.

V and J are TRBV20-1 and TRBJ2-7; D gene uncertain. Looked up from germline, CDR1 is DFQATT and CDR2 is SNEGSKA (reference sequence). The CDR3 sequence is 12 residues long. The V and J ends lost 0 bases and 6 bases respectively, with 9 bases between them. In DNA form, the CDR3 reads TGCAGTGCTAGAGATGGTTGGGGCGAGCAGTACTTC. It encodes CSARDGWGEQYF.

This clonotype has just a few counts. CDR3 bases: TGTGCCAGCTCAGAGATCGCGGGAGATACGCAGTATTTT. Its protein product is CASSEIAGDTQYF. V is TRBV6-5 and J is TRBJ2-3; perhaps TRBD2 as D (5 bases). The germline CDR1 and CDR2 sequences are MNHEY and SVGAGI. CDR3 length equals 13 residues. Trimming left V 8 bases short and J 5 bases short, with 14 bases between.

This clonotype was picked up a small number of times. The J gene is TRBJ2-5, the V gene TRBV7-3, with D perhaps TRBD2 (5 bases). With 5 bases removed from V and 5 bases from J, the gap between germline ends came to 12 bases. The CDR3 extends over 13 amino acids. Germline CDR1 SGHTA, CDR2 FQGTGA. The CDR3 DNA follows: TGTGCCAGCAGCCCGTCGGACTGGGAGACCCAGTACTTC. This gives the protein CASSPSDWETQYF.

This chain joins TRBV7-3 and TRBJ1-1; D is unresolved. Germline assignment: CDR1 SGHTA and CDR2 FQGTGA. CDR3 length: 13 amino acids. V lost 0 bases and J lost 8, with 10 bases in between. This CDR3 is CASSLTAAAEAFF. CDR3 in DNA: TGTGCCAGCAGCTTAACGGCGGCAGCCGAAGCTTTCTTT.

The V call is TRBV6-5, the J call TRBJ2-7, with TRBD1 matching over 7 bases. In germline, CDR1 is MNHEY, CDR2 SVGAGI. V lost 6 bases and J lost 5; bases outside the gene matches: 7. The CDR3 length is 13 residues. This CDR3 is CASSPQGVNEQYF. The CDR3 nucleotides read TGTGCCAGCAGCCCTCAGGGGGTCAACGAGCAGTACTTC.

This clonotype appeared a few times. V is TRBV7-9 and J is TRBJ2-1; D is possibly TRBD1 (5 bases). CDR1 and CDR2 from the germline V gene are SEHNR and FQNEAQ (reference sequence). The CDR3 runs to 13 residues. The ends were cut back, 1 base at V and 9 bases at J, with 10 bases in the middle. CDR3 DNA sequence: TGTGCCAGCAGCTTAGGTTGGGGCGGTGAGCAGTTCTTC. Encoded protein: CASSLGWGGEQFF.

This clonotype was detected only a few times. The CDR3 reads CASSQGYGQETQYF. In DNA form, the CDR3 reads TGTGCCAGCAGCCAAGGCTACGGCCAAGAGACCCAGTACTTC. The V and J genes are TRBV3-1 and TRBJ2-5; no clear D gene. Germline lookup yields CDR1 LGHDT and CDR2 YNNKEL (reference sequence). This CDR3 is 14 amino acids long. V lost 1 base to trimming and J lost 1 base, with 7 bases between them.

This CDR3 reads CASSQATGINSPLHF. As DNA, the CDR3 is TGTGCCAGCAGCCAAGCGACAGGGATTAATTCACCCCTCCACTTT. This chain joins TRBV3-1 and TRBJ1-6, with 7 bases matching TRBD1. The CDR3 loop spans 15 amino acids. V shed 1 base, J shed 6 bases, and the junction held 3 bases outside the gene matches. Germline V gives CDR1 LGHDT, CDR2 YNNKEL (reference sequence).